This TCR beta chain stems from a study of shared clonotypes between healthy human individuals. The naive CD8 subset, CD45RO-negative cells positively selected for CCR7, excluded terminally differentiated effector memory CD45RA+ cells. In germline, CDR1 is SGHNT, CDR2 YYREEE (reference sequence). Germline trimming cut 5 bases from V and 9 bases from J; bases unmatched to any gene: 17. The CDR3 has 17 amino acids. The method was immunoSEQ multiplex PCR; TCRdb's version includes in-frame clones alone and lacks a portion of them. The data hold hundreds of thousands of clones, with approximately 96% observed a single time.

The specimen sequenced was naive CD8+ T cells sorted from blood. This receptor was taken from a woman aged 25 to 39 in good health. V is TRBV5-4 and J is TRBJ2-7; 13 bases are shared with TRBD2. CDR3 sequence (DNA): TGTGCCAGCAGTCCGGACTGGACTAGCGGGAGTCGAAGCGGGCAGTACTTC. Encoded protein: CASSPDWTSGSRSGQYF.